These 6 T cell receptor beta chains came from one sample sequenced in a study of blood T cell repertoires in COVID-19. Some clones are missing from TCRdb's copy, which holds only in-frame ones; the method was immunoSEQ multiplex PCR. Here the sample spans roughly 410,000 clones, approximately 90% being singletons. The sequencing sample was made of peripheral blood. All receptors derive from a middle-aged woman with COVID-19, enrolled during active disease.

The count of this clone is one. The CDR3, as DNA: TGTGCCAGCAGCTTAACAGGACCCACGAATCAGCCCCAGCATTTT. Residues: CASSLTGPTNQPQHF. This chain links TRBV7-2 with TRBJ1-5; perhaps TRBD1 as D (5 bases). Trimming stripped 2 bases from V and 4 bases from J, with 12 bases between. The CDR3 loop spans 15 amino acids. The V gene's germline CDR1 is SGHTA and CDR2 FQGNSA.

The DNA of the CDR3 is TGCGCCAGCAGCTTGAATACACCCAACACCGGGGAGCTGTTTTTT. Protein sequence: CASSLNTPNTGELFF. V and J are TRBV5-1 and TRBJ2-2; D remains ambiguous. V lost 1 base, J lost 2 bases, and 9 bases lay in between. CDR1 is SGHRS and CDR2 is YFSETQ in the germline V gene. The CDR3 runs to 15 residues.

The rearrangement joins TRBV19 to TRBJ1-5; D gene unclear. Trimming left V 1 base short and J 4 bases short, with 17 bases between. The CDR3 has 17 residues. The germline V gene encodes CDR1 LNHDA and CDR2 SQIVND (reference sequence). The CDR3 loop reads CASSIAHRTHRNQPQHF. For the CDR3, the DNA is TGTGCCAGTAGTATAGCACATCGAACCCACCGTAATCAGCCCCAGCATTTT.

V is TRBV5-1 and J is TRBJ2-7; TRBD2 is a possible D gene (7 bases). V lost 0 bases and J 7 bases, leaving 17 bases between the germline ends. CDR3 length equals 15 residues. Germline V gives CDR1 SGHRS, CDR2 YFSETQ. The DNA for the CDR3 is TGCGCCAGCAGCTTGGCCGCGGGGGCCTCGGGGGAGCAGTACTTC. Translating it yields CASSLAAGASGEQYF.

The chain links TRBV6-4 to TRBJ1-2; no reliable D call. With 3 bases removed from V and 2 bases from J, the gap between germline ends came to 13 bases. The CDR3 consists of 15 residues. CDR1 is MRHNA, CDR2 SNTAGT, per germline. The CDR3 spells CASSESPRRNYGYTF. The CDR3 nucleotides read TGTGCCAGCAGTGAATCCCCCCGGAGGAACTATGGCTACACCTTC.

This clone was detected only once. The genes are TRBV19 and TRBJ1-4; D possibly corresponds to TRBD1 (6 bases). CDR1 is LNHDA, CDR2 SQIVND, per germline (reference sequence). The CDR3 runs to 12 residues. Trimming took 8 bases from V and 10 from J, leaving 14 bases between them. CDR3 sequence (DNA): TGTGCCAGTGCTCCGGGGGGCGGAAAACTGTTTTTT. This gives the protein CASAPGGGKLFF.